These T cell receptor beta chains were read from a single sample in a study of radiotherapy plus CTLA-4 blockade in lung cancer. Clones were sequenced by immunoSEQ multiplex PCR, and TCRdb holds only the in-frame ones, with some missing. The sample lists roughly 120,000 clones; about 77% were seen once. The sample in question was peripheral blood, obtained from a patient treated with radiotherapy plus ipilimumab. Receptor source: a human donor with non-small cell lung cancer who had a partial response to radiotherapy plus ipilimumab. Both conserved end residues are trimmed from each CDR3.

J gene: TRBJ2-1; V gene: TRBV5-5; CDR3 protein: ASSHLVDEQF
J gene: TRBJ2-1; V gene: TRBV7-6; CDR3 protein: ASSRLAYNEQF
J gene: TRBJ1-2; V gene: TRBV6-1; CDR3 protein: ASRGDRGHGYT
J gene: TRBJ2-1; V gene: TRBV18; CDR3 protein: ASSPGASYNEQF
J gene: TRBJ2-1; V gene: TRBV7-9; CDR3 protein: ASQREGYNEQF
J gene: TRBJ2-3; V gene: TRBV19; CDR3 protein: ASSSLSGQGSDTQY
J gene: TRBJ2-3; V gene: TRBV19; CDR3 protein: ASSATGGSTDTQY
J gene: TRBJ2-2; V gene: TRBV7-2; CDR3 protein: ASSLLSGAHTGELF
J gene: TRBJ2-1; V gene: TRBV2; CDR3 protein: ASSREGEQF
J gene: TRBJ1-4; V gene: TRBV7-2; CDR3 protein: ASSLEQVNEKLF
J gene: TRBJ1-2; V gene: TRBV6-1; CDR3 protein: ASSVTDKDGYT
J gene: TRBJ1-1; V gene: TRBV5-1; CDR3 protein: ASSLTRGDTEAF
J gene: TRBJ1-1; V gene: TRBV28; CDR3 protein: ASTTIADTEAF
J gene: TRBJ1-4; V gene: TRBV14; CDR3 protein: ASSPTGGPWEKLF
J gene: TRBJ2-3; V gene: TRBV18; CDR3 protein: ASSRGGSADTQY
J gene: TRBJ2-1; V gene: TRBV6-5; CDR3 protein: ASSYGSGRNEQF
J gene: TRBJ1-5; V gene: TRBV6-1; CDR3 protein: ASRADRAGNQPQH
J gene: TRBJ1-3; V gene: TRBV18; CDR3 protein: ASSPDRPGNTIY
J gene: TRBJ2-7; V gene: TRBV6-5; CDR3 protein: ASRPSGGSSYEQY
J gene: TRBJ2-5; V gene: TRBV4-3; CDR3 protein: ASSQDLLGSRETQY
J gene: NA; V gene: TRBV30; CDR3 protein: AWGTGGHEQY
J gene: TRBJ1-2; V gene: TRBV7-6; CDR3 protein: ASSLGPDLHNYGYT
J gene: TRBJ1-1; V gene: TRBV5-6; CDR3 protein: ASSFFRDSDMNTEAF
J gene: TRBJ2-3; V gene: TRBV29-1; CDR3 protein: SVKPTGGDTQY
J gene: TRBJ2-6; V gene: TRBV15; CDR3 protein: ATSREEGKGANVLT
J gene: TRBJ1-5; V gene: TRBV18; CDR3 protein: ASSPVPTLSNQPQH
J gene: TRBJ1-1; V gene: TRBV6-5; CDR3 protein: ASSDDGTEAF
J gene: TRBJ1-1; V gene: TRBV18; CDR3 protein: ASSLSTVNTEAF
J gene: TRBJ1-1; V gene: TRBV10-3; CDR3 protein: AISESGQGYTEAF
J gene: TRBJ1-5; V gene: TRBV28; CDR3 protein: ASSWGSGGNQPQH
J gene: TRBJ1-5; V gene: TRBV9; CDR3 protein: ASSQGGANQPQH
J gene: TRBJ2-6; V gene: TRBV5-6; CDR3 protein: ASSFSYSGANVLT
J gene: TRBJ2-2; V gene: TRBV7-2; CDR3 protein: ASRGTSGRTGELF
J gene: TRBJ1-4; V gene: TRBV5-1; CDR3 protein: ASSEQGPNEKLF
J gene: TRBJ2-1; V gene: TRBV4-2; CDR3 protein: ASSPDRGRYNEQF
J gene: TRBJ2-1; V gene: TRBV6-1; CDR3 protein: ASSAGLRWYNEQF
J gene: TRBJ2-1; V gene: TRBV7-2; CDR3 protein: ASSSPGGAHNEQF
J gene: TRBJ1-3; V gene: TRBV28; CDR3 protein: ASSLLMTGGNTIY
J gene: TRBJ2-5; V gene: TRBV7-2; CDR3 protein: ASSLAGFRVWETQY
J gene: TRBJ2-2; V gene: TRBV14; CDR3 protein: ASSQLRSGELF
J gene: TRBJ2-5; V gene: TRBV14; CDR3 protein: ASSPGHRETQY
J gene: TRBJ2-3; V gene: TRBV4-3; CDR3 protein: ASSQGTGTGGLTSTDTQY
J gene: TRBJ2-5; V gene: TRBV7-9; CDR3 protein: ASRFGGARETQY
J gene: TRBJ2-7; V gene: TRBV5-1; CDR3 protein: ASSLDLAEISYEQY
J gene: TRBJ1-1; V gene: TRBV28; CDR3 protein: ASRLPQRNTEAF
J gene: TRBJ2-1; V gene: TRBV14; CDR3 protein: ASSQPAGGRNEQF
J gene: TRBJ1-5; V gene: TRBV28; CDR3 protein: ASSLTGQGAGQPQH
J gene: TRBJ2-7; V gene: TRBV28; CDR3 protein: ASSPQSDTYEQY
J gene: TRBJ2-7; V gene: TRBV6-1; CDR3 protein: ASRGRGSGEQY
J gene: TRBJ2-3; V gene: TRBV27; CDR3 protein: ASSLIASHTDTQY
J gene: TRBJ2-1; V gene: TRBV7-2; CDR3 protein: ASSLNRGPYNEQF
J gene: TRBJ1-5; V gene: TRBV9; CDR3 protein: ASSVDWAGNQPQH